This TCR beta chain was captured in a study of T cells in Graves' hyperthyroidism and ophthalmopathy. Deletions cut 1 base from V and 6 bases from J, with 22 bases between. The germline V gene has CDR1 SGHAT and CDR2 FQNNGV. The length of the CDR3 is 17 residues. When ophthalmopathy did not progress within 18 months, Graves' hyperthyroidism was considered stable. RNA transcripts provided the source from which TCR beta CDR3 regions were amplified. The HTBI primer set served for first-round RT-PCR of the TCR CDR3. TCRdb fed the multiplex PCR reads into MiXCR, producing one record per CDR3 protein. Altogether fewer than 550,000 distinct CDR3 sequences are present, about a sixth being singletons, with the ten largest covering about 7.7%. Only a few counts were recorded for this clonotype.

The sequenced sample was blood. This sequence was found in a woman between 18 and 29 years old with Graves' hyperthyroidism. The J gene is TRBJ2-7, the V gene TRBV11-2; the D gene is possibly TRBD2 (6 bases). CDR3 amino acids: CASSLAPPGVGFGEQYF. The CDR3 region has the DNA TGTGCCAGCAGCTTAGCCCCCCCGGGGGTTGGCTTTGGCGAGCAGTACTTC.